Each of the 25 T cell receptor beta chains below was sequenced from the same sample in a study of T cell changes during pregnancy in multiple sclerosis. Profiling relied on immunoSEQ multiplex PCR, and the TCRdb table lists in-frame clones only, not all of them. The sample lists about 39,000 clones, roughly 88% occurring once. The sequenced sample was CD8+ T cells from peripheral blood mononuclear cells, obtained in the first trimester of pregnancy. The receptors come from a female donor with multiple sclerosis, enrolled in a pregnancy study.

The gene calls are TRBV6-6 and TRBJ1-5; TRBD1 matches at 9 bases. CDR1 MNHNY and CDR2 SVGAGI come from the germline V gene (reference sequence). This CDR3 is 14 amino acids long. The junction had 3 bases not matched to a gene; V was cut back by 5 bases and J by 4 bases. The DNA for the CDR3 is TGTGCCAGCAGTATCGGACAGGGGAATCAGCCCCAGCATTTT. This sequence encodes CASSIGQGNQPQHF.

The chain recombines TRBV7-8 with TRBJ1-2, with 7 bases aligning to TRBD1. The CDR3 is made up of 15 amino acids. With 5 bases clipped from V and 4 bases from J, the junction kept 10 bases outside the gene matches. CDR1 SGHVS and CDR2 FQNEAQ come from the germline V gene. CDR3 amino acids: CASSPGGGIGYGYTF. Written as DNA, the CDR3 is TGTGCCAGCAGCCCCGGAGGGGGCATTGGCTATGGCTACACCTTC. Full variable domain (outside the CDR3, taken from reference TRBV7-8 and TRBJ1-2): GAGVSQSPRYKVAKRGQDVALRCDPISGHVSLFWYQQALGQGPEFLTYFQNEAQLDKSGLPSDRFFAERPEGSVSTLKIQRTQQEDSAVYLCASSPGGGIGYGYTFGSGTRLTVV.

This clone was recorded at least ten times. The chain joins TRBV27 to TRBJ2-3; D perhaps matches TRBD1 (5 bases). V dropped 6 bases and J dropped 5 bases, with 18 bases sitting between them. The CDR3 loop spans 15 amino acids. The germline gives CDR1 MNHEY, CDR2 SMNVEV (reference sequence). CDR3 amino acids: CASRPGSGAEDTQYF. CDR3 coding DNA: TGTGCCAGCAGGCCGGGCAGTGGGGCAGAAGATACGCAGTATTTT.

The rearrangement joins TRBV27 to TRBJ2-7, with a possible D match to TRBD2 (6 bases). CDR1 and CDR2 (germline): MNHEY, SMNVEV (reference sequence). This CDR3 has 14 amino acids. V was clipped by 5 bases and J by 0 bases, with 11 bases between them. Written as DNA, the CDR3 is TGTGCCAGCAGTCCCCCCGGGAGCTCCTACGAGCAGTACTTC. It is translated as CASSPPGSSYEQYF.

This clone has only one observation. The genes are TRBV21-1 and TRBJ2-3; the table calls TRBD2, which could not be checked here. TRBV21-1 is a pseudogene. The CDR3 contains 14 residues. CDR3 in DNA: TGTGCCAGCAGCAAGCGGGGGGCCACAGATACGCAGTATTTT. Translated, it gives CASSKRGATDTQYF.

This chain connects TRBV7-2 to TRBJ2-5; D may be TRBD1 (6 bases). V was shortened by 5 bases and J by 2 bases, with 12 bases between the two germline ends. The CDR3 contains 14 residues. CDR1 and CDR2 (germline): SGHTA, FQGNSA. CDR3 sequence reads: CASSDYRAQETQYF. The CDR3 nucleotides read TGTGCCAGCAGCGATTACAGGGCTCAAGAGACCCAGTACTTC.

The V gene is TRBV7-9, the J gene TRBJ1-1; no definite D call. Germline values: CDR1 SEHNR, CDR2 FQNEAQ (reference sequence). Trimming took 6 bases from V and 4 from J, leaving 18 bases between them. The CDR3 runs to 15 residues. The CDR3 region is CASRVTAGGSTEAFF. CDR3 bases: TGTGCCAGCAGAGTTACTGCGGGTGGCAGCACTGAAGCTTTCTTT.

The gene calls are TRBV9 and TRBJ1-1, with 10 bases matching TRBD1. This CDR3 contains 14 residues. The trim removed 3 bases at V and 6 bases at J, leaving 5 bases unmatched. Per the germline V gene, CDR1 is SGDLS and CDR2 is YYNGEE. CDR3 loop: CASSEWTGGAEAFF. The DNA of the CDR3 is TGTGCCAGCAGCGAGTGGACAGGGGGAGCTGAAGCTTTCTTT. The full variable domain, with the rest looked up from reference TRBV9 and TRBJ1-1, is DSGVTQTPKHLITATGQRVTLRCSPRSGDLSVYWYQQSLDQGLQFLIQYYNGEERAKGNILERFSAQQFPDLHSELNLSSLELGDSALYFCASSEWTGGAEAFFGQGTRLTVV.

V is TRBV7-3 and J is TRBJ1-1, with D uncertain. Germline V gives CDR1 SGHTA, CDR2 FQGTGA. The CDR3 covers 15 residues. V was cut by 2 bases and J by 0 bases, with 10 bases left in between. This chain's CDR3 is CASSLGGSMNTEAFF. Written as DNA, the CDR3 is TGTGCCAGCAGCTTAGGCGGCAGCATGAACACTGAAGCTTTCTTT.

V gene TRBV9 combines with J gene TRBJ2-5; 9 nucleotides line up with TRBD2. V shed 4 bases, J shed 2 bases, and the junction held 12 bases outside the gene matches. This CDR3 spans 17 amino acids. In germline, CDR1 is SGDLS, CDR2 YYNGEE. This CDR3 reads CASSPFAGGPPQETQYF. The CDR3 coding sequence is TGTGCCAGCAGCCCCTTCGCGGGGGGGCCCCCTCAAGAGACCCAGTACTTC.

CDR3 sequence: CAVLTSGVPSGANVLTF. CDR3 nucleotide sequence: TGTGCCGTACTTACTAGCGGGGTACCTTCTGGGGCCAACGTCCTGACTTTC. The rearrangement links TRBV10-3 to TRBJ2-6; 10 positions match TRBD2. Unmatched junction bases numbered 11, after V lost 11 bases and J lost 1 base. The CDR3 has 17 amino acids. Per the germline V gene, CDR1 is ENHRY and CDR2 is SYGVKD.

This clone has a single count. This rearrangement joins TRBV5-6 to TRBJ1-5; 7 bases align to TRBD1. The V gene's germline CDR1 is SGHDT and CDR2 YYEEEE. The CDR3 length is 14 residues. The trim removed 8 bases at V and 1 base at J, leaving 6 bases unmatched. The CDR3 is CASRDSLSNQPQHF. The CDR3 DNA sequence: TGTGCCAGTAGGGACAGTTTGAGCAATCAGCCCCAGCATTTT.

The V and J genes are TRBV6-1 and TRBJ2-5; D is perhaps TRBD2 (5 bases). The CDR3 has 17 residues. Trimming stripped 4 bases from V and 5 bases from J, with 23 bases between. CDR1 is MNHNS, CDR2 SASEGT, per germline. CDR3: CASSGAPLGPRRETQYF. The CDR3 DNA follows: TGTGCCAGCAGTGGAGCGCCTCTCGGCCCCAGGAGGGAGACCCAGTACTTC.

The V gene is TRBV5-8, the J gene TRBJ1-1; the D is unclear. Germline V gene sequence: CDR1 SGHTS, CDR2 YDEGEE. Trimming removed 3 bases from V and 3 bases from J, with 9 bases in between. CDR3 length equals 13 residues. CDR3 protein: CASSSYQYTEAFF. DNA for the CDR3: TGTGCCAGCAGCTCTTATCAGTACACTGAAGCTTTCTTT.

The chain is built from TRBV6-4 and TRBJ1-4, with 8 bases matching TRBD1. Unmatched junction bases numbered 6, after V lost 5 bases and J lost 7 bases. The CDR3 contains 14 residues. Per the germline V gene, CDR1 is MRHNA and CDR2 is SNTAGT. As DNA, the CDR3 is TGTGCCAGCAGTCCACAGGGGGATGGTGAAAAACTGTTTTTT. Amino acid sequence: CASSPQGDGEKLFF.

The chain uses TRBV18 and TRBJ1-5; possibly TRBD1 for D (5 bases). With 4 bases removed from V and 4 bases from J, the gap between germline ends came to 11 bases. Germline lookup yields CDR1 KGHSH and CDR2 LQKENI. The CDR3 runs 14 residues. CDR3 region: CASSLTGGNQPQHF. CDR3 in DNA: TGTGCCAGCTCACTTACAGGTGGTAATCAGCCCCAGCATTTT. Based on the CDR3 plus reference TRBV18 and TRBJ1-5, the full variable domain is NAGVMQNPRHLVRRRGQEARLRCSPMKGHSHVYWYRQLPEEGLKFMVYLQKENIIDESGMPKERFSAEFPKEGPSILRIQQVVRGDSAAYFCASSLTGGNQPQHFGDGTRLSIL.

This chain uses TRBV6-6 with TRBJ2-1; D is possibly TRBD2 (6 bases). Trimming removed 5 bases at V and 1 base at J, with 15 bases between. The germline gives CDR1 MNHNY, CDR2 SVGAGI (reference sequence). The CDR3 spans 16 residues. This CDR3 is CASSPRAGGSYNEQFF. The DNA of the CDR3 is TGTGCCAGCAGTCCTCGGGCAGGAGGGTCCTACAATGAGCAGTTCTTC.

V usage is TRBV2 and J usage is TRBJ2-6; D ambiguous. Trimming cost V 6 bases and J 0 bases, with 6 bases left between them. The CDR3 loop spans 14 amino acids. Germline loops: CDR1 SNHLY, CDR2 FYNNEI. The CDR3 here is CASRESSGANVLTF. In nucleotides, the CDR3 is TGTGCCAGCAGAGAGAGCTCTGGGGCCAACGTCCTGACTTTC.

The chain carries TRBV27 and TRBJ2-3; TRBD2 matches at 8 bases. V was clipped by 1 base and J by 2 bases; unmatched bases: 2. Germline CDR1 and CDR2: MNHEY and SMNVEV (reference sequence). The CDR3 runs to 15 residues. CDR3 loop: CASSLYGGATDTQYF. Here the CDR3 DNA reads TGTGCCAGCAGTTTATACGGGGGGGCCACAGATACGCAGTATTTT.

This sequence joins TRBV11-2 and TRBJ1-2, with D tentatively TRBD1 (5 bases). V gave up 0 bases and J gave up 0 bases, with 11 bases separating them. Looked up from germline, CDR1 is SGHAT and CDR2 is FQNNGV. This CDR3 spans 16 amino acids. In nucleotides, the CDR3 is TGTGCCAGCAGCTTAGATTGGGGGGAGGCTAACTATGGCTACACCTTC. Encoded protein: CASSLDWGEANYGYTF.

This clone was observed once. This chain uses TRBV4-1 with TRBJ2-7; tentative D call: TRBD2 (7 bases). Between the trimmed V and J ends, which lost 0 bases and 2 bases, there was a span of 11 bases. The CDR3 consists of 15 residues. Germline values: CDR1 MGHRA, CDR2 YSYEKL. The CDR3 region is CASSQEGGPPYEQYF. CDR3 DNA sequence: TGCGCCAGCAGCCAAGAGGGGGGGCCACCCTACGAGCAGTACTTC.

CDR3 bases: TGTGCCAGCAGCCCAACGCAAGGGAGTCAAGAGACCCAGTACTTC. The encoded protein is CASSPTQGSQETQYF. This rearrangement joins TRBV7-6 to TRBJ2-5; D perhaps matches TRBD2 (5 bases). Germline values: CDR1 SGHVS, CDR2 FNYEAQ. V lost 5 bases and J lost 2, with 15 bases in between. The CDR3 contains 15 residues.

This sequence joins TRBV19 and TRBJ1-1; 8 bases agree with TRBD1. The J segment lost 6 bases and the V segment lost 5 bases, leaving 23 bases of the junction unmatched. The CDR3 has 19 amino acids. Germline loops: CDR1 LNHDA, CDR2 SQIVND (reference sequence). In DNA form, the CDR3 reads TGTGCCAGTAGTGCCACCAATTATTGGACAGGGACCTTTTGGGCTGAAGCTTTCTTT. This encodes CASSATNYWTGTFWAEAFF.

The genes are TRBV5-6 and TRBJ2-1; 8 bases are a match to TRBD2. The V and J ends lost 3 bases and 6 bases, in that order; junction bases with no gene match: 5. The CDR3 loop spans 14 amino acids. In germline, CDR1 is SGHDT, CDR2 YYEEEE. CDR3 amino acids: CASSWGTRGNEQFF. The CDR3 DNA sequence: TGTGCCAGCAGCTGGGGGACTAGAGGCAATGAGCAGTTCTTC.

The rearrangement uses TRBV6-4 and TRBJ1-5; TRBD1 aligns across 7 bases. This CDR3 is 15 amino acids long. Germline trimming cut 3 bases from V and 8 bases from J; bases unmatched to any gene: 10. Germline CDR1 reads MRHNA; CDR2 reads SNTAGT. This CDR3 is CASSETGQPSEPQHF. The DNA for the CDR3 is TGTGCCAGCAGTGAAACGGGACAGCCTTCGGAGCCCCAGCATTTT.